One sample yielded the 8 T cell receptor beta chains listed below, sequenced in a study of shared clonotypes between healthy human individuals. Generated by immunoSEQ multiplex PCR, the TCRdb table keeps only in-frame clones and is missing some. The table includes a few million clones, approximately 93% detected once. Sequencing used naive CD4+ T cells from PBMCs. Subset described: CD45RA+ positively selected. The receptors come from a man aged 18 to 29 in good health. Some clones in this sample may be carry-over from other donors' samples.

This rearrangement joins TRBV5-3 to TRBJ2-2, with 10 bases matching TRBD2. TRBV5-3 is known as an ORF, though its function is uncertain. With 1 base clipped from V and 6 bases from J, the junction kept 6 bases outside the gene matches. This CDR3 comprises 16 residues. The CDR3 region is CARSLLAGDESGELFF. The CDR3 DNA reads as TGTGCCAGAAGCTTGCTAGCGGGAGATGAATCCGGGGAGCTGTTTTTT.

The gene calls are TRBV7-9 and TRBJ2-7, with D perhaps TRBD1 or TRBD2 (5 bases each). Trimming took 2 bases from V and 5 from J, leaving 10 bases between them. Germline-derived CDR1 and CDR2 are SEHNR and FQNEAQ (reference sequence). CDR3 length equals 13 residues. The CDR3 nucleotides read TGTGCCAGCAGCTTACATCGGGACGACGAGCAGTACTTC. Its protein is CASSLHRDDEQYF.

V and J are TRBV18 and TRBJ1-2; D uncertain. The ends were cut back, 4 bases at V and 8 bases at J, with 20 bases in the middle. Germline V gene lookup returns CDR1 KGHSH and CDR2 LQKENI. This CDR3 comprises 15 residues. The CDR3 region is CASSLGLIVNTGYTF. The DNA of the CDR3 is TGTGCCAGCTCACTCGGCCTTATTGTGAACACCGGCTACACCTTC.

The chain has TRBV28 and TRBJ2-7, with D tentatively TRBD1 (5 bases). The V gene lost 3 bases and the J gene lost 5 bases, with 17 bases spanning the gap. The CDR3 has 15 amino acids. CDR1 is MDHEN and CDR2 is SYDVKM in the germline V gene. The CDR3 is CASSFNQGSPHEQYF. The CDR3 DNA is TGTGCCAGCAGTTTCAATCAGGGTTCACCCCACGAGCAGTACTTC.

The V and J genes are TRBV10-3 and TRBJ1-1; TRBD1 agrees at 7 bases. Losses at the gene ends were 10 bases for V and 0 bases for J; bases not matched to a gene: 5. This CDR3 has 13 amino acids. Looked up from germline, CDR1 is ENHRY and CDR2 is SYGVKD. DNA for the CDR3: TGTGCCAAGAAACAGGGGTTGAACACTGAAGCTTTCTTT. Its translation is CAKKQGLNTEAFF.

The DNA for the CDR3 is TGCGCCAGCACCCGGCAGGGTAGCGGGAGGGCGCCGGCCGGGGAGCTGTTTTTT. This gives the protein CASTRQGSGRAPAGELFF. The rearrangement uses TRBV5-1 and TRBJ2-2; TRBD2 matches 11 bases. CDR3 length: 18 residues. The J segment lost 6 bases and the V segment lost 6 bases, leaving 16 bases of the junction unmatched. The germline V gene has CDR1 SGHRS and CDR2 YFSETQ.

The chain is built from TRBV14 and TRBJ2-7; TRBD1 agrees at 9 bases. Germline assignment: CDR1 SGHDN and CDR2 FVKESK. The CDR3 sequence is 17 residues long. The trim removed 2 bases at V and 2 bases at J, leaving 10 bases unmatched. CDR3 loop: CASSQSEGQGGTYEQYF. The CDR3, as DNA: TGTGCCAGCAGCCAATCCGAGGGACAGGGTGGAACCTACGAGCAGTACTTC.

CDR3 nucleotide sequence: TGTGCCACCAGCAGAGATCTGAGGGAAACCGGGGAGCTGTTTTTT. Its translation is CATSRDLRETGELFF. V usage is TRBV15 and J usage is TRBJ2-2; the D gene is possibly TRBD2 (5 bases). Germline CDR1 is LNHNV and CDR2 is YYDKDF (reference sequence). The length of the CDR3 is 15 residues. Trimming pared 0 bases from V and 5 bases from J, leaving 10 bases between.